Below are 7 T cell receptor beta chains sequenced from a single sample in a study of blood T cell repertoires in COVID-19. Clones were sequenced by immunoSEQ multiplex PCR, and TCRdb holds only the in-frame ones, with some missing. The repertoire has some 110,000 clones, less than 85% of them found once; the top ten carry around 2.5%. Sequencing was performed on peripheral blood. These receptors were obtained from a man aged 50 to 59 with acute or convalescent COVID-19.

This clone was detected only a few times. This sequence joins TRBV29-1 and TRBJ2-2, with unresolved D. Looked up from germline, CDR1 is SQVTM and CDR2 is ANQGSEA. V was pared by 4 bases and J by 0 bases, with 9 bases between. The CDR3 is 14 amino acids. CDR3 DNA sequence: TGCAGCGTTGCACCTACCTCGAACACCGGGGAGCTGTTTTTT. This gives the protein CSVAPTSNTGELFF.

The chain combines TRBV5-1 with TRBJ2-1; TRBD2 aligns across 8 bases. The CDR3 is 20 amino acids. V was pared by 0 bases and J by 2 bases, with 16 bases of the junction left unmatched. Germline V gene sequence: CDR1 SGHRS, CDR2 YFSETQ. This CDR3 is CASSLVGGGRQNEPYNEQFF. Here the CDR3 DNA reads TGCGCCAGCAGCTTGGTGGGTGGCGGGAGGCAAAACGAGCCCTACAATGAGCAGTTCTTC.

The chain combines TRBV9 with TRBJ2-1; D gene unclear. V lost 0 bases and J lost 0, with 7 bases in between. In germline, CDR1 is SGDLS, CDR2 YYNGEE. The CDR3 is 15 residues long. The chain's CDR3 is CASSVVTSSYNEQFF. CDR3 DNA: TGTGCCAGCAGCGTAGTAACTTCCTCCTACAATGAGCAGTTCTTC.

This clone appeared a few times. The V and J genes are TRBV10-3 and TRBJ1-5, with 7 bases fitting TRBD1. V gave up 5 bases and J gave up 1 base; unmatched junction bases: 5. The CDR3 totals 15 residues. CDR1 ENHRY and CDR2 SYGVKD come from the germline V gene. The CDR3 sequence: CAISRQGLSNQPQHF. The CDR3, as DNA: TGTGCCATCAGTAGACAGGGTTTGAGCAATCAGCCCCAGCATTTT.

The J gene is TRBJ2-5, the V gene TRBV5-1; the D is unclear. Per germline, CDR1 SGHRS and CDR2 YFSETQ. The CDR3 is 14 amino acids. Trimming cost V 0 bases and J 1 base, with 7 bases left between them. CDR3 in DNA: TGCGCCAGCAGCTTGGTTCTAGGCCAAGAGACCCAGTACTTC. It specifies CASSLVLGQETQYF.

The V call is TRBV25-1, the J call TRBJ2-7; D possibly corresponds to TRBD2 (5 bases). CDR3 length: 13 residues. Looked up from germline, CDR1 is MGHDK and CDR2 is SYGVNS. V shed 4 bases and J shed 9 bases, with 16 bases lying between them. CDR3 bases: TGTGCCAGCAGTGGCTTAGGACTGGAACGGCAGTACTTC. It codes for CASSGLGLERQYF.

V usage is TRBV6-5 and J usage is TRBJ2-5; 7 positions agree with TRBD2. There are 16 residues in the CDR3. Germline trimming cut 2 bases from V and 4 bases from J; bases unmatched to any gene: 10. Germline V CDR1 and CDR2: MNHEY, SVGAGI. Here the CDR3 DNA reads TGTGCCAGCAGTTACCCTAGCGGACGAACCATAGAGACCCAGTACTTC. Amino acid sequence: CASSYPSGRTIETQYF.